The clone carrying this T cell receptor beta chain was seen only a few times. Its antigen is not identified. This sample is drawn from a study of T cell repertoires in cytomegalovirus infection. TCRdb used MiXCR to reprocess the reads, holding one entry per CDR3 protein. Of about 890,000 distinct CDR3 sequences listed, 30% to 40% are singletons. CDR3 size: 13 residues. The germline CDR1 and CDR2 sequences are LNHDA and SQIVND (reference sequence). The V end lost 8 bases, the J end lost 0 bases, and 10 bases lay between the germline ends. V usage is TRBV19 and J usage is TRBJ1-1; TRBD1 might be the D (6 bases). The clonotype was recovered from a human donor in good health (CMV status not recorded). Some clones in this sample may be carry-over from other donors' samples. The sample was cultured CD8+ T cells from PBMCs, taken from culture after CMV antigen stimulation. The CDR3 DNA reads TGTGCCAGTGTCCACAGGGTGAACACTGAAGCTTTCTTT. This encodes CASVHRVNTEAFF.